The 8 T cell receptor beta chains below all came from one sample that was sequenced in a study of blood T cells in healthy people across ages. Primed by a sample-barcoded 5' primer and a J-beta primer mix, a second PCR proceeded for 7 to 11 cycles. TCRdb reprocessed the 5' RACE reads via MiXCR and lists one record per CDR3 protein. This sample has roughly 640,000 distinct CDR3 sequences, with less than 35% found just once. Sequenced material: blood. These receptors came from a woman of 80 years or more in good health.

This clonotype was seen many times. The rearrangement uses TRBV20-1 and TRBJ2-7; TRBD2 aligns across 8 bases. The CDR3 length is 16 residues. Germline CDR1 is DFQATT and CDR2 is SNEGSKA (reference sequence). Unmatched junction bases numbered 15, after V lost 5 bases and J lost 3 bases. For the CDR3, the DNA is TGCAGTGCTCGGAGAGAATTAGCGGGGCAAGACTACGAGCAGTACTTC. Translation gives CSARRELAGQDYEQYF.

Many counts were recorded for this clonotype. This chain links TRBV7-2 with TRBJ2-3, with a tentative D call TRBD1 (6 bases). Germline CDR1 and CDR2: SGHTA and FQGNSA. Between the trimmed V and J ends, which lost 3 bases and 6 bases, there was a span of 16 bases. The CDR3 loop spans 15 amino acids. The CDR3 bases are TGTGCCAGCAGCTTCCCAGCCCCAGGGGCCGATACGCAGTATTTT. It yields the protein CASSFPAPGADTQYF. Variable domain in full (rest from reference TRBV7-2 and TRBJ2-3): GAGVSQSPSNKVTEKGKDVELRCDPISGHTALYWYRQSLGQGLEFLIYFQGNSAPDKSGLPSDRFSAERTGGSVSTLTIQRTQQEDSAVYLCASSFPAPGADTQYFGPGTRLTVL.

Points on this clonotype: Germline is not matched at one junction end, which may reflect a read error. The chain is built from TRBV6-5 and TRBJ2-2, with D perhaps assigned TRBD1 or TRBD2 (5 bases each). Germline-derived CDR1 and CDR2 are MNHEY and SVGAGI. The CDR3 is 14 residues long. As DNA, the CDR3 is TGTGCCAGCAGGTCCGGGACGAACACCGGGGAGCGGTTTTTT. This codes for CASRSGTNTGERFF.

CDR3 DNA: TGTGCCAGCAGCCAAGCGATTGAGTCGAACACTGAAGCTTTCTTT. Translated, it gives CASSQAIESNTEAFF. V and J are TRBV14 and TRBJ1-1; no reliable D call. This CDR3 is 15 amino acids long. CDR1 is SGHDN and CDR2 is FVKESK in the germline V gene. V was clipped by 1 base and J by 1 base, with 10 bases between them.

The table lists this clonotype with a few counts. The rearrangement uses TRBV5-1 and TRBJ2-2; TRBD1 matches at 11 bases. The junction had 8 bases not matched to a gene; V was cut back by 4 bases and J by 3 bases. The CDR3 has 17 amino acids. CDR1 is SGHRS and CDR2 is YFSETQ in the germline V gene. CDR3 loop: CASSPVWGQGDTGELFF. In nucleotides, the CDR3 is TGCGCCAGCAGCCCGGTATGGGGACAGGGGGACACCGGGGAGCTGTTTTTT.

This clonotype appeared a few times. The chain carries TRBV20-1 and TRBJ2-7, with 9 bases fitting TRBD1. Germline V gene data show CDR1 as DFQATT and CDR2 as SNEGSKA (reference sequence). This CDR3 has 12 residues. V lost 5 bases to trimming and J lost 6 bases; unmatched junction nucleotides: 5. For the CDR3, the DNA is TGCAGTGCTGCACAGGGGGCCTGCGAGCAGTACTTC. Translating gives CSAAQGACEQYF.

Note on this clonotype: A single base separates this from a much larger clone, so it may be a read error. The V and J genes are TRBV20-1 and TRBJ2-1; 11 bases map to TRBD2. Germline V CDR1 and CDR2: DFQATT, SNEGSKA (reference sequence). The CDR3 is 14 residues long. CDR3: CSARDLAGGGERFF. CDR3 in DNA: TGCAGTGCTAGAGACCTAGCGGGGGGTGGTGAGCGGTTCTTC.

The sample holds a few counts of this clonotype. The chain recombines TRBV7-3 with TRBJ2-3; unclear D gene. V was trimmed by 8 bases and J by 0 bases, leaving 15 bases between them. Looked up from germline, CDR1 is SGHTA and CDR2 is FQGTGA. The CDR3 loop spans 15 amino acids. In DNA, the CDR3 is TGTGCCAGCGGCCTAACTACGAGAAGCACAGATACGCAGTATTTT. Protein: CASGLTTRSTDTQYF.